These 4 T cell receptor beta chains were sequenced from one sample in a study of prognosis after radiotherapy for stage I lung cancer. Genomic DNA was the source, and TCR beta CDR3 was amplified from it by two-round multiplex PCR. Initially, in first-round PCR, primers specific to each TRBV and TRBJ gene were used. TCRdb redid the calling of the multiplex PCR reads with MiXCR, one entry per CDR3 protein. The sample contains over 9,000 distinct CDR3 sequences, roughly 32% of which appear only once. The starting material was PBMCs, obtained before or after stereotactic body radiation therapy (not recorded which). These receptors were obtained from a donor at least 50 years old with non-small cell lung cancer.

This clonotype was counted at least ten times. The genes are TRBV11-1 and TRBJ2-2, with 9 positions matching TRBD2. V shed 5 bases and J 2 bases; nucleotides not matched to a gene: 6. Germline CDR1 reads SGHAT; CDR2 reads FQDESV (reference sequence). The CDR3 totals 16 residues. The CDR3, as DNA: TGTGCCAGCAGCGACATAGCGGGAGCAAACACCGGGGAGCTGTTTTTT. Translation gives CASSDIAGANTGELFF.

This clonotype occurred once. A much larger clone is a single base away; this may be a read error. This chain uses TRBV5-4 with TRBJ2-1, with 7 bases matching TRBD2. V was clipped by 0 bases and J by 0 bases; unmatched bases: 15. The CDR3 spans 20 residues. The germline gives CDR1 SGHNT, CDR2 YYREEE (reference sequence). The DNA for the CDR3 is TGTGCCAGCAGCTTGGGACTGGCGGGGGTGCCAAGCCTCTCCTACAATGAGCAGTTCTTC. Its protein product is CASSLGLAGVPSLSYNEQFF. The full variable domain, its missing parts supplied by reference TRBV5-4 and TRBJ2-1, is ETGVTQSPTHLIKTRGQQVTLRCSSQSGHNTVSWYQQALGQGPQFIFQYYREEENGRGNFPPRFSGLQFPNYSSELNVNALELDDSALYLCASSLGLAGVPSLSYNEQFFGPGTRLTVL.

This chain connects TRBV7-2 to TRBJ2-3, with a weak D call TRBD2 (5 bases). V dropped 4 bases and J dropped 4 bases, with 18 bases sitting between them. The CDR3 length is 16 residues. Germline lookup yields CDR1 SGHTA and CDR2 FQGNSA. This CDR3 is CASSYRPAVVSDTQYF. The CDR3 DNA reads TGTGCCAGCAGCTATAGACCAGCGGTAGTTTCAGATACGCAGTATTTT.

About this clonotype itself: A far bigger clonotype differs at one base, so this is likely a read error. The CDR3, as DNA: TGTGCCAGCAGCCGCACAGATACGCGGTATTTT. Translation gives CASSRTDTRYF. The chain couples TRBV12-3 or TRBV12-4 to TRBJ2-3; unclear D gene. The CDR3 is 11 residues long.